These 9 T cell receptor beta chains came from one sample sequenced in a study of early T cells in non-severe SARS-CoV-2 infection. MiXCR, run by TCRdb on the 5' RACE reads, gives a single entry per CDR3 protein. The sample includes some 87,000 distinct CDR3 sequences, roughly 13% of them seen just once. Sequenced: whole blood. These TCRs come from an adult who was a healthcare worker with PCR-confirmed SARS-CoV-2 infection or an uninfected control (not recorded which).

To note about this clonotype: A much larger clone lies a single base off, so this may be a read error. This sequence joins TRBV3-1 and TRBJ2-2; 11 nucleotides match TRBD2. The junction had 8 bases not matched to a gene; V was cut back by 2 bases and J by 9 bases. The CDR3 extends over 16 amino acids. Per the germline V gene, CDR1 is LGHDT and CDR2 is YNNKEL (reference sequence). The CDR3 DNA reads as TGTGCCAGCAGCCAACGACTAGCGGGGCGGACCAGGGAGCTGTTTTTT. Residues: CASSQRLAGRTRELFF.

This clonotype was seen at least ten times. This chain joins TRBV11-2 and TRBJ2-7; D is perhaps TRBD1 (5 bases). CDR3 length: 18 amino acids. V gave up 2 bases and J gave up 2 bases, with 22 bases separating them. Germline lookup yields CDR1 SGHAT and CDR2 FQNNGV. CDR3 coding DNA: TGTGCCAGCAGCTTAATAGGGGCGTCCAGTCCTGCCCCCTACGAGCAGTACTTC. Protein: CASSLIGASSPAPYEQYF. Complete variable domain (other parts from reference TRBV11-2 and TRBJ2-7): EAGVAQSPRYKIIEKRQSVAFWCNPISGHATLYWYQQILGQGPKLLIQFQNNGVVDDSQLPKDRFSAERLKGVDSTLKIQPAKLEDSAVYLCASSLIGASSPAPYEQYFGPGTRLTVT.

The CDR3 loop reads CASSPGTFQATQYF. The CDR3 DNA follows: TGTGCCAGCAGCCCCGGTACTTTCCAGGCTACGCAGTATTTT. The chain recombines TRBV3-1 with TRBJ2-3; D not certain. Per germline, CDR1 LGHDT and CDR2 YNNKEL (reference sequence). This CDR3 spans 14 amino acids. V lost 4 bases and J 8 bases, leaving 16 bases between the germline ends.

This clonotype was detected many times. The gene calls are TRBV14 and TRBJ1-2, with 7 bases lining up with TRBD1. The CDR3 has 13 amino acids. Germline V CDR1 and CDR2: SGHDN, FVKESK. The junction had 10 bases not matched to a gene; V was cut back by 10 bases and J by 5 bases. The DNA of the CDR3 is TGTGCCACCTCACGCGAGGGGGCTTATGGCTACACCTTC. As protein: CATSREGAYGYTF.

The chain has TRBV29-1 and TRBJ2-5; 9 bases map to TRBD1. J was trimmed by 3 bases and V by 5 bases; bases with no gene match: 4. Germline loops: CDR1 SQVTM, CDR2 ANQGSEA. The CDR3 loop spans 13 amino acids. This CDR3 reads CSVLQGAKETQYF. The CDR3 DNA follows: TGCAGCGTTTTACAGGGGGCGAAAGAGACCCAGTACTTC.

In its sample, this clonotype was seen many times. The gene calls are TRBV2 and TRBJ1-2, with TRBD1 identical over 10 bases. The germline V gene encodes CDR1 SNHLY and CDR2 FYNNEI. This CDR3 comprises 13 residues. Trimming at V came to 8 bases and at J to 5 bases, leaving 5 bases not matched to a gene. CDR3 coding DNA: TGTGCCAGCTCCGGGACAGGGGCTTATGGCTACACCTTC. It is translated as CASSGTGAYGYTF.

This clonotype was picked up a small number of times. V is TRBV11-2 and J is TRBJ2-3, with TRBD2 identical over 13 bases. The CDR3 spans 17 residues. CDR1 is SGHAT, CDR2 FQNNGV, per germline. V trimming: 3 bases; J trimming: 2 bases; junction bases outside the gene matches: 5. The DNA for the CDR3 is TGTGCCAGCAGCTTCAGACTAGCGGGGGGCTACACAGATACGCAGTATTTT. It translates to CASSFRLAGGYTDTQYF.

This clonotype was seen a few times. The chain has TRBV6-2 or TRBV6-3 and TRBJ2-7; the D gene is possibly TRBD1 (5 bases). The ends were cut back, 2 bases at V and 5 bases at J, with 22 bases in the middle. Germline values: CDR1 MNHEY, CDR2 SVGEGT. The CDR3 contains 17 residues. The CDR3 DNA reads TGTGCCAGCAGTTACCGAAATGGGGCCGACGTTTTCGACGAGCAGTACTTC. Translation: CASSYRNGADVFDEQYF.

V is TRBV28 and J is TRBJ2-7; perhaps TRBD2 as D (5 bases). The CDR3 covers 11 residues. From germline, CDR1 is MDHEN and CDR2 SYDVKM. V was shortened by 3 bases and J by 7 bases, with 7 bases between the two germline ends. CDR3 DNA sequence: TGTGCCAGCAGTTTCGGAGGTGAGCAGTACTTC. Its translation: CASSFGGEQYF.